What follows describes a single TCR beta chain. Its antigen is undetermined. The CDR3 is made up of 12 amino acids. In germline, CDR1 is SNHLY, CDR2 FYNNEI. The V end lost 8 bases, the J end lost 6 bases, and 13 bases lay between the germline ends. This sample is drawn from a study of T cell repertoires in cytomegalovirus infection. A single record per CDR3 protein comes from TCRdb applying MiXCR to the reads. The data contain 450,000 to 600,000 distinct CDR3 sequences, around 30% of them singletons. This chain joins TRBV2 and TRBJ1-1; a weak D match, TRBD1 (5 bases). This sequence was found in a human donor in good health (CMV status not recorded). Some clones in this sample may be carry-over from other donors' samples. This specimen consisted of cultured PBMCs, obtained from culture after CMV antigen stimulation. The CDR3 is CASPGTSAEAFF. The CDR3 DNA follows: TGTGCCAGCCCTGGGACCAGCGCTGAAGCTTTCTTT.